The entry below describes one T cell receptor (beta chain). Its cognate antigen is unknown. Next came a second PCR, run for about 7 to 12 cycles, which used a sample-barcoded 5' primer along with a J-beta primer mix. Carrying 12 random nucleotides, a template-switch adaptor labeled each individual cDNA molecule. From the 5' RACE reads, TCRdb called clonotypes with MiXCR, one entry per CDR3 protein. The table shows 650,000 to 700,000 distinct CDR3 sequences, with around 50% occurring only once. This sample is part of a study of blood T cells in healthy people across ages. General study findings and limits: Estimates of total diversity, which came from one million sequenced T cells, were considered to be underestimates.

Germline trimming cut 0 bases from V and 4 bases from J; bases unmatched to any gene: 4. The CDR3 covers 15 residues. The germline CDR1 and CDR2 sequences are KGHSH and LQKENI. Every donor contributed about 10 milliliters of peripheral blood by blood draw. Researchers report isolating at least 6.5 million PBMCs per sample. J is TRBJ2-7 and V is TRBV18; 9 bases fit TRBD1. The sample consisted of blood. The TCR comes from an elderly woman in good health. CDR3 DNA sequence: TGTGCCAGCTCACCACCGGGACAGGGCGGGTACGAGCAGTACTTC. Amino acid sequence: CASSPPGQGGYEQYF. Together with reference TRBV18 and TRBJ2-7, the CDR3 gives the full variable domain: NAGVMQNPRHLVRRRGQEARLRCSPMKGHSHVYWYRQLPEEGLKFMVYLQKENIIDESGMPKERFSAEFPKEGPSILRIQQVVRGDSAAYFCASSPPGQGGYEQYFGPGTRLTVT.